The T cell receptor (beta chain) under discussion was sequenced for a study of cytomegalovirus exposure and HLA in healthy donors. The PCR contained 60 Vbeta and 13 Jbeta primers. The data were produced by immunoSEQ multiplex PCR, yet TCRdb's version contains in-frame clones alone and is incomplete. This table has about 160,000 clones, roughly 70% appearing once. This CDR3 region has 17 residues. The germline CDR1 and CDR2 sequences are MGHRA and YSYEKL. Trimming cost V 1 base and J 5 bases; bases outside gene matches: 8. The sequence derives from a woman aged 40 to 55 in good health and CMV-seropositive. Material for sequencing was PBMCs. The V call is TRBV4-1, the J call TRBJ2-1; 10 bases line up with TRBD1. The CDR3: CASSQVMDRGVNNEQFF. The CDR3 bases are TGCGCCAGCAGCCAAGTTATGGACAGGGGGGTAAACAATGAGCAGTTCTTC.